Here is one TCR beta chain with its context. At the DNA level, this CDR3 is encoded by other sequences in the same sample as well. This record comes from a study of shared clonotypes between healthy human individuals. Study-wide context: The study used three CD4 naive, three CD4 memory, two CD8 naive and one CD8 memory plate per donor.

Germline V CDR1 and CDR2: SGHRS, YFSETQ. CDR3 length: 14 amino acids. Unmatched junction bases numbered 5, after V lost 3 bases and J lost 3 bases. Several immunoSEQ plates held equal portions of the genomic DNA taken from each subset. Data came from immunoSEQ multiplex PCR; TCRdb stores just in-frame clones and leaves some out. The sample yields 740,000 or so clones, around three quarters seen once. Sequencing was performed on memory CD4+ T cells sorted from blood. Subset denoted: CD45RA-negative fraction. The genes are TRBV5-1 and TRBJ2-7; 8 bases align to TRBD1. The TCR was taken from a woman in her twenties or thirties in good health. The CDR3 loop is CASSSGTGFYEQYF. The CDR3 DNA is TGCGCCAGCAGCTCCGGGACAGGTTTCTACGAGCAGTACTTC.